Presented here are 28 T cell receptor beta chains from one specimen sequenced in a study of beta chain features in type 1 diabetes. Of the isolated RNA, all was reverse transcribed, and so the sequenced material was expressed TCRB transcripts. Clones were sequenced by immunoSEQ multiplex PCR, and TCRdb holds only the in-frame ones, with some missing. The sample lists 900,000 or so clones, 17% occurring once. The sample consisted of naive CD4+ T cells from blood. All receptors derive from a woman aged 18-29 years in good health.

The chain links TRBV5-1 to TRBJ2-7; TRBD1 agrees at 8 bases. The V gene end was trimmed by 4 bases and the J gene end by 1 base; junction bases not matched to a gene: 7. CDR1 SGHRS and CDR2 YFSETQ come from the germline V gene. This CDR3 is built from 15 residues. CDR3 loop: CASSTRQGTSYEQYF. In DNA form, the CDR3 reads TGCGCCAGCAGCACCCGACAGGGGACATCCTACGAGCAGTACTTC.

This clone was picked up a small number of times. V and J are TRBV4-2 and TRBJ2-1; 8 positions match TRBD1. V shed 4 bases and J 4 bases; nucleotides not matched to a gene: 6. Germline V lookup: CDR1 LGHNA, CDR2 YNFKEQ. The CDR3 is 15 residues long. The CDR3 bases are TGTGCCAGCAGCCTTCAGGGGGCATCGTACAATGAGCAGTTCTTC. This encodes CASSLQGASYNEQFF.

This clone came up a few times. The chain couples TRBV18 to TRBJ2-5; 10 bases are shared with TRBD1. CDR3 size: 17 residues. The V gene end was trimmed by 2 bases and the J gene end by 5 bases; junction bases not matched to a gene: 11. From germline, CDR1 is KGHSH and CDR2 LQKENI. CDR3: CASSPERGTGVLETQYF. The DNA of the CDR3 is TGTGCCAGCTCACCAGAACGCGGGACAGGGGTGTTGGAGACCCAGTACTTC.

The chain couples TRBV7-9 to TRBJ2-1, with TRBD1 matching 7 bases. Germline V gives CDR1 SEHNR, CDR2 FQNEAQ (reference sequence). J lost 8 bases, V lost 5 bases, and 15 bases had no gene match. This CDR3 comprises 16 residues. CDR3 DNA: TGTGCCAGCAGCCTCCCCGGGACAGCGCTTGGGGATGAGCAGTTCTTC. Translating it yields CASSLPGTALGDEQFF.

The CDR3 coding sequence is TGTGCCAGCAGCTTAGCCTCGGGACTAGCATACAATGAGCAGTTCTTC. Translating it yields CASSLASGLAYNEQFF. The rearrangement joins TRBV7-2 to TRBJ2-1; 9 bases line up with TRBD2. CDR1 is SGHTA, CDR2 FQGNSA, per germline. The CDR3 is 16 amino acids. V was pared by 0 bases and J by 4 bases, with 4 bases of the junction left unmatched.

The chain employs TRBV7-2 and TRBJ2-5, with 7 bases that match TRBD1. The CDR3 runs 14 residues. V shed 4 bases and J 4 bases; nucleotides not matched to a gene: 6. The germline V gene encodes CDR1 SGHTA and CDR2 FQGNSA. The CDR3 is CASSSRDRIETQYF. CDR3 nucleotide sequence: TGTGCCAGCAGCTCGAGGGACAGAATAGAGACCCAGTACTTC.

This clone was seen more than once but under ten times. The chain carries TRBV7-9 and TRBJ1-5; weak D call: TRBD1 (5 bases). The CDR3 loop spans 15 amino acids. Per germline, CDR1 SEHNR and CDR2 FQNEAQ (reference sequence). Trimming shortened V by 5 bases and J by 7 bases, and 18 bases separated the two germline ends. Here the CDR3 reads CASSVGPGKGQPQHF. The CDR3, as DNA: TGTGCCAGCAGCGTTGGACCAGGGAAAGGACAGCCCCAGCATTTT.

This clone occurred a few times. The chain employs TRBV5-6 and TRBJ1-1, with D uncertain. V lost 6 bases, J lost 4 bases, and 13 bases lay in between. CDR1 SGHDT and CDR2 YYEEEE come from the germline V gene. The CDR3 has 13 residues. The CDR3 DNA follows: TGTGCCAGCACCCCCCGTTGGCGCACTGAAGCTTTCTTT. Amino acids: CASTPRWRTEAFF.

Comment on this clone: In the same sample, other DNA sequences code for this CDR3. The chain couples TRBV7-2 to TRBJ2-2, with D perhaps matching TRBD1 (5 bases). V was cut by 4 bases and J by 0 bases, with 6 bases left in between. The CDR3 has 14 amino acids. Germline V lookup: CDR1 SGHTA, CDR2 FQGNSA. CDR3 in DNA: TGTGCCAGCAGCTCAGGGACGAACACCGGGGAGCTGTTTTTT. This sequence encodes CASSSGTNTGELFF.

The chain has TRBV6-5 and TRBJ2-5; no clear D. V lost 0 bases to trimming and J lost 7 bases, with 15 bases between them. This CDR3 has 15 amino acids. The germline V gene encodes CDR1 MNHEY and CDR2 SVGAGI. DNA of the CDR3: TGTGCCAGCAGTTACTCGAGGCCCTCCCCACGGACCCAGTACTTC. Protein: CASSYSRPSPRTQYF.

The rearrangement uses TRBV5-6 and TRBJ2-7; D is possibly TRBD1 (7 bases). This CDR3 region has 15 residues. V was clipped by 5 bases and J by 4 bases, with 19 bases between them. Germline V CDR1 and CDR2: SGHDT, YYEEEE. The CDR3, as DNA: TGTGCCAGCAGAACAAGTGGCAGGGGGGAATACGAGCAGTACTTC. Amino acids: CASRTSGRGEYEQYF.

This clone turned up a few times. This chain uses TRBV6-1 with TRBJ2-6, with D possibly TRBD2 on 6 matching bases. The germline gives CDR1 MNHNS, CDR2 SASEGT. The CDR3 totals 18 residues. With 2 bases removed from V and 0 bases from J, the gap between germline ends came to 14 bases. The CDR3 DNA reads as TGTGCCAGCAGTGAATTCTCAGGCGGGGCCTCTGGGGCCAACGTCCTGACTTTC. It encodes CASSEFSGGASGANVLTF.

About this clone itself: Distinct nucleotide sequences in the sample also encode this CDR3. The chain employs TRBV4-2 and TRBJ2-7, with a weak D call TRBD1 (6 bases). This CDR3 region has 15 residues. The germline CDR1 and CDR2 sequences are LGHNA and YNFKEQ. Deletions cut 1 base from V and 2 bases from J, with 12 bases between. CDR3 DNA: TGTGCCAGCAGCCAAGCGACAGGACAGACCTACGAGCAGTACTTC. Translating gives CASSQATGQTYEQYF.

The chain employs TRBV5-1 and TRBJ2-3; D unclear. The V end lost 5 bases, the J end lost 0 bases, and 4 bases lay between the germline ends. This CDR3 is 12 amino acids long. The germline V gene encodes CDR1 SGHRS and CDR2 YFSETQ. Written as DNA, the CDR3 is TGCGCCAGCAGGGCCAGCACAGATACGCAGTATTTT. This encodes CASRASTDTQYF.

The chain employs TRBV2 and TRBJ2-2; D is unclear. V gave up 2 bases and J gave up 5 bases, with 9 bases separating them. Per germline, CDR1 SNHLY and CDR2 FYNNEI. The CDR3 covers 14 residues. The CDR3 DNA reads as TGTGCCAGCAGTGAATCAGTACAAACCGGGGAGCTGTTTTTT. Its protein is CASSESVQTGELFF.

For the CDR3, the DNA is TGTGCCAGCAGCCAAGAGGCTAGCGGGCTCTACGAGCAGTACTTC. Protein product: CASSQEASGLYEQYF. This chain joins TRBV4-2 and TRBJ2-7; 8 bases match TRBD2. Germline CDR1 is LGHNA and CDR2 is YNFKEQ. This CDR3 spans 15 amino acids. V trimming: 0 bases; J trimming: 3 bases; junction bases outside the gene matches: 4.

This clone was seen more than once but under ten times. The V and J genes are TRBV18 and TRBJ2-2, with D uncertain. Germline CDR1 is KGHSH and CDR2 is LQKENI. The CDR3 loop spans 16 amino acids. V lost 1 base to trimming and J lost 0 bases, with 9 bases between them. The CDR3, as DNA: TGTGCCAGCTCACCACAGGAGACTTCGAACACCGGGGAGCTGTTTTTT. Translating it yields CASSPQETSNTGELFF.

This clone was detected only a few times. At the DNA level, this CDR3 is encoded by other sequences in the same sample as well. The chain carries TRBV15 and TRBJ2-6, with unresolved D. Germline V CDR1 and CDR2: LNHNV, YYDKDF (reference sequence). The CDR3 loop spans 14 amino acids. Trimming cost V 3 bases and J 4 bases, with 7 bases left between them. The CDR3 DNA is TGTGCCACCAGCAGGGGCGCGGGGGCCAACGTCCTGACTTTC. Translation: CATSRGAGANVLTF.

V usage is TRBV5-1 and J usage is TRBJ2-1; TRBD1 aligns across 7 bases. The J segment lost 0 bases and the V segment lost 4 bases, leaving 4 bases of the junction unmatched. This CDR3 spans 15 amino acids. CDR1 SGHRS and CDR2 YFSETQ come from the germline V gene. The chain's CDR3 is CASSVTGDSYNEQFF. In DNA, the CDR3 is TGCGCCAGCAGCGTCACAGGGGACTCCTACAATGAGCAGTTCTTC.

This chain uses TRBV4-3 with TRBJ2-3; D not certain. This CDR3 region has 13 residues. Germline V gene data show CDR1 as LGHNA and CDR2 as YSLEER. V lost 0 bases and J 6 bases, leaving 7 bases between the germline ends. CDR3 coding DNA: TGCGCCAGCAGCCAAGAAGGAGAGGATACGCAGTATTTT. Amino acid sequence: CASSQEGEDTQYF.

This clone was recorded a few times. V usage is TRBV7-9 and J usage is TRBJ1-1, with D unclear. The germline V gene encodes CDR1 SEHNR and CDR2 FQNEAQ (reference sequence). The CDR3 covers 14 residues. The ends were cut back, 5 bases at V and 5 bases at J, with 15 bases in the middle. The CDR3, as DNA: TGTGCCAGCAGCCAAGAGTCGACCGGGACTGAAGCTTTCTTT. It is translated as CASSQESTGTEAFF.

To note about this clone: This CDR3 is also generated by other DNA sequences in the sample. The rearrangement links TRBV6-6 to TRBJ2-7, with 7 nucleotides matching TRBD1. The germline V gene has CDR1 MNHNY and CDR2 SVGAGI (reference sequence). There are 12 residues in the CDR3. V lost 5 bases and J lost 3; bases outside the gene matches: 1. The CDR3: CASSRQGYEQYF. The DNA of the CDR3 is TGTGCCAGCAGTAGACAGGGCTACGAGCAGTACTTC.

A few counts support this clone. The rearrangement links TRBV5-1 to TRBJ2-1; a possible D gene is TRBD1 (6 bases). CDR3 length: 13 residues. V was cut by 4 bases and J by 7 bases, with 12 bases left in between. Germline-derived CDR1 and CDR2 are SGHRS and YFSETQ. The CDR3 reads CASSPDSRNEQFF. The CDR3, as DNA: TGCGCCAGCAGCCCGGACAGCAGAAATGAGCAGTTCTTC. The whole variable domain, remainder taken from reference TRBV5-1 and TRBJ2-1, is KAGVTQTPRYLIKTRGQQVTLSCSPISGHRSVSWYQQTPGQGLQFLFEYFSETQRNKGNFPGRFSGRQFSNSRSEMNVSTLELGDSALYLCASSPDSRNEQFFGPGTRLTVL.

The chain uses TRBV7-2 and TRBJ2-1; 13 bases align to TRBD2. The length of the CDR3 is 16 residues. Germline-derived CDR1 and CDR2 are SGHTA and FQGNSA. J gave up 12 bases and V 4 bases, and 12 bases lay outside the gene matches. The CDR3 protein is CASSSGGLAGEGGQFF. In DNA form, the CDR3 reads TGTGCCAGCAGCTCGGGAGGACTAGCGGGAGAAGGCGGGCAGTTCTTC.

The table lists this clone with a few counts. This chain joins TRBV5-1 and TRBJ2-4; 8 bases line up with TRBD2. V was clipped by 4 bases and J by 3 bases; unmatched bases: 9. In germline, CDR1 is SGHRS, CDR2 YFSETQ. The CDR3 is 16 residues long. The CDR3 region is CASSITSGRIKNIQYF. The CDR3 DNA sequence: TGCGCCAGCAGCATTACTAGCGGCCGGATCAAAAACATTCAGTACTTC.

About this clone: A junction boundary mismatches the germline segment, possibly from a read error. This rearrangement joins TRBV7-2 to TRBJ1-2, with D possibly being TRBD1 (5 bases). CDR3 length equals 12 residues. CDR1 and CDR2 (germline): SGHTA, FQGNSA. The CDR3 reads CASSETLAGSAF. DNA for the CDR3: TGTGCCAGCAGCGAAACTCTGGCAGGGTCGGCCTTC.

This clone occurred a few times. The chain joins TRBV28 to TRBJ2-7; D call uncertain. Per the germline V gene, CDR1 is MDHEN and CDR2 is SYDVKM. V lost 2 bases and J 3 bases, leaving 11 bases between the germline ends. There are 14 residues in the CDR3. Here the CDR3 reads CASSLGYRYYEQYF. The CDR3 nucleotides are TGTGCCAGCAGTTTAGGTTACAGATACTACGAGCAGTACTTC.

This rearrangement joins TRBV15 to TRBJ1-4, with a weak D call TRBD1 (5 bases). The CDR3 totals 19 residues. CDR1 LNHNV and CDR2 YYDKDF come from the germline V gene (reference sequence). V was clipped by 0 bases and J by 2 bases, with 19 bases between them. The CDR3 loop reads CATSRDWAGGFRTNEKLFF. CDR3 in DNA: TGTGCCACCAGCAGAGATTGGGCTGGGGGATTTAGGACTAATGAAAAACTGTTTTTT.